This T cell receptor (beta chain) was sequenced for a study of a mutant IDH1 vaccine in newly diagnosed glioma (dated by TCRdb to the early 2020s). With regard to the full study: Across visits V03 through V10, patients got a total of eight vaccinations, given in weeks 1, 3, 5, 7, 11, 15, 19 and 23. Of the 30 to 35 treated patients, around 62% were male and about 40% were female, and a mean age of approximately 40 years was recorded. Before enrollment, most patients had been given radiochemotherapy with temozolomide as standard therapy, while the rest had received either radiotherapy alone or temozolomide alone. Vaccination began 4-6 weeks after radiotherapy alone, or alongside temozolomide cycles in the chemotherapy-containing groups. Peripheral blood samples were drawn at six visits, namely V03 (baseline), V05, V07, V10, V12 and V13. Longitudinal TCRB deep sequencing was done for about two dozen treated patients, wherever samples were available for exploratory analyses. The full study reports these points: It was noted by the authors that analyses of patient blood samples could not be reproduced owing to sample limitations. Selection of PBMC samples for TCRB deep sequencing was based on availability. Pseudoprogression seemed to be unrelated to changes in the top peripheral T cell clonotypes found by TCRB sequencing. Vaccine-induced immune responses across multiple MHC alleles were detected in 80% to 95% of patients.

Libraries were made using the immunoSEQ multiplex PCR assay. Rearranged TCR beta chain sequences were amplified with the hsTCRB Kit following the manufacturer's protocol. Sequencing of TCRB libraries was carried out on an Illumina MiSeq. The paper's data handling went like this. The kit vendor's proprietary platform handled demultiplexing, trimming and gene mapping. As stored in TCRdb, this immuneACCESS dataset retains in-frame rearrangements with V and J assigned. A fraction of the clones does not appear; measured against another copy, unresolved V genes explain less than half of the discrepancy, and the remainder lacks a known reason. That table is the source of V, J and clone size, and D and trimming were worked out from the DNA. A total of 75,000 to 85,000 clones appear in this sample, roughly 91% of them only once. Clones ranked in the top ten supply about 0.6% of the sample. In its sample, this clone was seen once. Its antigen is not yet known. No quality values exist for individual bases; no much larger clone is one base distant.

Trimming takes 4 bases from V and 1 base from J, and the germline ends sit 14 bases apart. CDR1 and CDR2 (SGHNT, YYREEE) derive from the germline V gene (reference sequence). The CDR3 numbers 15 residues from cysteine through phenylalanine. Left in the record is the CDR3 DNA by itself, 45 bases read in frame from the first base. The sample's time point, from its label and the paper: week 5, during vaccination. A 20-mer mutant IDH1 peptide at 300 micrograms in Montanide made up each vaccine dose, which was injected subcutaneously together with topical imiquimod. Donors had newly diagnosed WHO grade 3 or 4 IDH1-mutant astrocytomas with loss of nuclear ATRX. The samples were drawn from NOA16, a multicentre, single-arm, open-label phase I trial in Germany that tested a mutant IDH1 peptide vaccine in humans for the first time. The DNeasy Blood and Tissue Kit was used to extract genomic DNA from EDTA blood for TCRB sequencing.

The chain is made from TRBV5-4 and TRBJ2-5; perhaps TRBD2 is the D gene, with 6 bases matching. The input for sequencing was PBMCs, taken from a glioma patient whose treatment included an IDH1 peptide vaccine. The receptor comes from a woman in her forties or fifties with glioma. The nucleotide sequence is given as TGTGCCAGCAGCCTCCCTCGCGGGACCCAAGAGACCCAGTACTTC. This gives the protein CASSLPRGTQETQYF.